Listed below are T cell receptor beta chains from one sample, sequenced in a study of OX40 agonist ivuxolimab in advanced cancers. Using immunoSEQ multiplex PCR, the repertoire was profiled, and TCRdb retains in-frame clones only, with some absent. The data contain roughly 53,000 clones, 85% to 95% of them seen just once; the ten biggest clones take up approximately 18%. The sample in question was CD4+ or CD8+ T cells sorted from blood, obtained in a trial of the OX40 agonist ivuxolimab. These receptors all come from an adult with an advanced solid tumor such as melanoma, head and neck, liver or kidney cancer. The CDR3 runs from the conserved cysteine through the conserved F or W. The order of the fields is J gene, V gene, clone size, CDR3 protein. For some rows the clone size is stated as once, few or many, or as a class when expanded; others skip it.

>TRBJ1-1|TRBV5-6|-
CASSIGNAEAFF
>TRBJ1-2|TRBV6-5|-
CASISDYGYTF
>TRBJ2-2|TRBV7-2|-
CASSLGGWGPKNTGELFF
>TRBJ1-3|TRBV19|-
CASMRGYGNTIYF
>TRBJ2-5|TRBV5-6|-
CASSQTGEETQYF
>TRBJ2-2|TRBV10-3|-
CAISERLAGVAGELFF
>TRBJ1-5|TRBV28|-
CASSFSQPQHF
>TRBJ2-4|TRBV9|-
CASSDTEENIQYF
>TRBJ2-1|TRBV15|-
CATSRGGQIYNEQFF
>TRBJ1-1|TRBV7-3|-
CASSSTLHTEAFF
>TRBJ1-5|TRBV13|-
CASSLFGQPQHF
>TRBJ2-7|TRBV29-1|once
CSVEGRSGASYEQYF
>TRBJ2-5|TRBV28|once
CASSPIGGEQETQYF
>TRBJ2-1|TRBV11-3|-
CASSSPGLAGDNEQFF
>TRBJ2-3|TRBV9|-
CASSPYERGTDTQYF
>TRBJ1-5|TRBV4-3|-
CASSQDLGIQPQHF
>TRBJ1-4|TRBV4-3|-
CASSQELSFLVGNEKLFF
>TRBJ2-3|TRBV5-6|-
CASSLGGRTDTQYF
>TRBJ2-1|TRBV27|once
CASSLGLPNANEQFF
>TRBJ1-2|TRBV6-5|few
CASSYEGRLGGYTF
>TRBJ2-2|TRBV2|-
CASSWEDFNTGELFF
>TRBJ1-5|TRBV27|-
CASSFQAGDGNQPQHF
>TRBJ2-1|TRBV9|-
CASSVDLAGVREQFF
>TRBJ2-7|TRBV27|-
CASSLRTSGYEQYF
>TRBJ2-4|TRBV7-9|-
CASSPASGLAKNIQYF
>TRBJ2-7|TRBV7-9|-
CASSWADYEQYF
>TRBJ2-2|TRBV28|-
CASSFDTGELFF
>TRBJ2-1|TRBV9|-
CASSEPGTSVNEQFF
>TRBJ2-7|TRBV5-4|-
CASSDIAGPLEQYF
>TRBJ1-2|TRBV7-2|few
CASSHHHSGQGKNGYTF
>TRBJ2-1|TRBV4-3|-
CASSQEGTYYNEQFF
>TRBJ1-1|TRBV19|-
CASSIPQNTEAFF
>TRBJ2-1|TRBV4-3|-
CASSQGGIMNEQFF
>TRBJ2-1|TRBV28|-
CASSWAGGNEQFF
>TRBJ2-3|TRBV30|-
CAWSPPDYPAELQYF
>TRBJ2-2|TRBV25-1|-
CATYAGTSYPGELFF
>TRBJ2-1|TRBV5-8|-
CASTTRGKGNEQFF
>TRBJ2-7|TRBV30|-
CAWSAGLEQYF
>TRBJ2-3|TRBV29-1|-
CSVDGGDTQYF
>TRBJ2-7|TRBV13|-
CASSPDRGDEQYF
>TRBJ2-7|TRBV27|-
CASSFGSGYEQYF
>TRBJ2-7|TRBV7-2|once
CASSFQGLEQYF
>TRBJ2-1|TRBV29-1|-
CSVQLAGAYEQFF
>TRBJ2-1|TRBV2|-
CASRQGYNEQFF
>TRBJ2-7|TRBV15|-
CATSRGDRGDEQYF